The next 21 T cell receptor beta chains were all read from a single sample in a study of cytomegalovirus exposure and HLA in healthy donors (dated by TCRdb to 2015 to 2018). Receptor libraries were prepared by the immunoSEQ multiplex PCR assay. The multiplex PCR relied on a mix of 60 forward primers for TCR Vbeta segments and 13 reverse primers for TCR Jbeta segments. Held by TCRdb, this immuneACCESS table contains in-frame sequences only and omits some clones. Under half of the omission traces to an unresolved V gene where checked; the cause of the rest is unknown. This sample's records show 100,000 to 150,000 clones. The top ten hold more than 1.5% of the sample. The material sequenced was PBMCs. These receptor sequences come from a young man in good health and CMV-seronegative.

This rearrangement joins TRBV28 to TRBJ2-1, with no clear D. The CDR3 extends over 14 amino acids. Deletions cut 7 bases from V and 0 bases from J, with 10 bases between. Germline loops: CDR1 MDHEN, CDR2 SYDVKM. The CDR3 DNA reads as TGTGCCAGCACCCCCCAGATCTCCTACAATGAGCAGTTCTTC. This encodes CASTPQISYNEQFF.

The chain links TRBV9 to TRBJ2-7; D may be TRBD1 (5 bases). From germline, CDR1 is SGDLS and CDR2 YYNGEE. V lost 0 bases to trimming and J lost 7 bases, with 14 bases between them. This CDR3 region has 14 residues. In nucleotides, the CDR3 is TGTGCCAGCAGCGTAGACTGGGGCTCTGGAGAGCAGTACTTC. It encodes CASSVDWGSGEQYF.

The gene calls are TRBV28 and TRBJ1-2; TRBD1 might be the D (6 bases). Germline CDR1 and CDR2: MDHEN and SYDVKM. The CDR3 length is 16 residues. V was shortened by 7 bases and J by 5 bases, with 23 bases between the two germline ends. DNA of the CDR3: TGTGCCAGCACACCCCCCGGACAGAATTCATTTTATGGCTACACCTTC. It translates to CASTPPGQNSFYGYTF.

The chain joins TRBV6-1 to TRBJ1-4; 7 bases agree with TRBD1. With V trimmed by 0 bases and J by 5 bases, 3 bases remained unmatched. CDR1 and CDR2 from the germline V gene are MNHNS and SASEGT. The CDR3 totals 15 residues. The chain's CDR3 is CASSEASGGNEKLFF. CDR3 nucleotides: TGTGCCAGCAGTGAAGCGTCAGGGGGAAATGAAAAACTGTTTTTT.

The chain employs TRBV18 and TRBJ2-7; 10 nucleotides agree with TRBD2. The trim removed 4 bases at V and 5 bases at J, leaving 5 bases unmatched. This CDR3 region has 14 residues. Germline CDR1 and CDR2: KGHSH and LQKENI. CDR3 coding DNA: TGTGCCAGCTCACGGAGCGGGGGGGCCCACGAGCAGTACTTC. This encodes CASSRSGGAHEQYF.

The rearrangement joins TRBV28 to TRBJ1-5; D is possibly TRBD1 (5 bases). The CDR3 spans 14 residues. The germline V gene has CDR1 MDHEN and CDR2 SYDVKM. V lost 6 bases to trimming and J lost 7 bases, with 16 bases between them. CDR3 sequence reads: CASRGPGSGQPQHF. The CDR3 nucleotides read TGTGCCAGCAGGGGCCCAGGGTCCGGACAGCCCCAGCATTTT.

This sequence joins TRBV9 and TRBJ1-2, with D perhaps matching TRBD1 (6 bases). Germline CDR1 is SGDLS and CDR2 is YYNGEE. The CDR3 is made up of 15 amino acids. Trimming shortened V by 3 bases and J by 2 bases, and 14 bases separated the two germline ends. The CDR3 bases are TGTGCCAGCAGCGAGGGGGGGAAGCGGAACTATGGCTACACCTTC. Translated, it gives CASSEGGKRNYGYTF.

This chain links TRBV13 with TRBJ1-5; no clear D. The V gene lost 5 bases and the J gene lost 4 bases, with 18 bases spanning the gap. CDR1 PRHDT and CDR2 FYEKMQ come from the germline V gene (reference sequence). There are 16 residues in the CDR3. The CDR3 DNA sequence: TGTGCCAGCAGCATCCGCCGTACGGGAGATAATCAGCCCCAGCATTTT. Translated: CASSIRRTGDNQPQHF.

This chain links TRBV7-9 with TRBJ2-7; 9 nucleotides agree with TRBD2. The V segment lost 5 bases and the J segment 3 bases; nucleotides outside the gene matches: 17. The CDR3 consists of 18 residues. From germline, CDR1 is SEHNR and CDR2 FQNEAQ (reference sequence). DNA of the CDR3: TGTGCCAGCAGCGACAGAGACAGAGGGGCTAGCGGGGACTACGAGCAGTACTTC. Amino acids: CASSDRDRGASGDYEQYF.

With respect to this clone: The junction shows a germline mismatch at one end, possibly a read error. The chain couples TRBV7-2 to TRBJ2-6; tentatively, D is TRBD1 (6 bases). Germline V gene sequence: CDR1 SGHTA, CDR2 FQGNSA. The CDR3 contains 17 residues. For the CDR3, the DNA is TGTGCCAGCAGCCAAAGACAGGTTAGCGCTGGAGCCAACGTCCTGACTTTC. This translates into CASSQRQVSAGANVLTF.

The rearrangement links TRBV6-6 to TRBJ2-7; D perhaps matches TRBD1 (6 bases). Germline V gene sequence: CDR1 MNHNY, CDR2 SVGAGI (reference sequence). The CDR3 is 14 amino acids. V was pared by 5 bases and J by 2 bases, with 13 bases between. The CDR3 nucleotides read TGTGCCAGCAGTCTTATACCAGGGGCCTACGAGCAGTACTTC. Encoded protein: CASSLIPGAYEQYF.

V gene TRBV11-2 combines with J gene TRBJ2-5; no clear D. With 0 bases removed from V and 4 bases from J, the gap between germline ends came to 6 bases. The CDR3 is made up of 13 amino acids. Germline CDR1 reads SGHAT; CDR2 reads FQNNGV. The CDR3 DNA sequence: TGTGCCAGCAGCTTAGACTATGTAGAGACCCAGTACTTC. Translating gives CASSLDYVETQYF.

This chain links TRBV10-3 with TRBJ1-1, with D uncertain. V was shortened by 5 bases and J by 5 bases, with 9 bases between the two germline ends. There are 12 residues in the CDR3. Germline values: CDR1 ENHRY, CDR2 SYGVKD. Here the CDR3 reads CAISYRETEAFF. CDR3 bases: TGTGCCATCAGTTACCGGGAGACTGAAGCTTTCTTT.

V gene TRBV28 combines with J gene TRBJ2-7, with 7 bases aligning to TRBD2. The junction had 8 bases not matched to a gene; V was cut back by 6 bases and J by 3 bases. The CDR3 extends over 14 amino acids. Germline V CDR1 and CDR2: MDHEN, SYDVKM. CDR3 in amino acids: CASRSSGSHYEQYF. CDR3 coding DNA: TGTGCCAGCAGGTCTAGCGGAAGTCACTACGAGCAGTACTTC.

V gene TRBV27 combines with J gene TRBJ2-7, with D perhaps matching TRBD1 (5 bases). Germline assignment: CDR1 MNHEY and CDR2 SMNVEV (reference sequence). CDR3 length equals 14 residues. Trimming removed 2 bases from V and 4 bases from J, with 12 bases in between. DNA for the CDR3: TGTGCCAGCAGTTTAAGCAGGGCGGCGTACGAGCAGTACTTC. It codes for CASSLSRAAYEQYF.

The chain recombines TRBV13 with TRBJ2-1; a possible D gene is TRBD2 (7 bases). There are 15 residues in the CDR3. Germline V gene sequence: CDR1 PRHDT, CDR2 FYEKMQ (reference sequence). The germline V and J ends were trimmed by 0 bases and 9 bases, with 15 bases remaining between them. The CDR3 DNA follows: TGTGCCAGCAGCTTAGGCGAAAGAAGGGGGGGTGAGCAGTTCTTC. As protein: CASSLGERRGGEQFF.

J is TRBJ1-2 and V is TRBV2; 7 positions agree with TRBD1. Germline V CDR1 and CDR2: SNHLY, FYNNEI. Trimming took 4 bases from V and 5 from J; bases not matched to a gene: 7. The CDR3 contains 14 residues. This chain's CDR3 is CASSGWTGNYGYTF. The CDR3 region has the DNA TGTGCCAGCAGTGGATGGACAGGAAATTATGGCTACACCTTC.

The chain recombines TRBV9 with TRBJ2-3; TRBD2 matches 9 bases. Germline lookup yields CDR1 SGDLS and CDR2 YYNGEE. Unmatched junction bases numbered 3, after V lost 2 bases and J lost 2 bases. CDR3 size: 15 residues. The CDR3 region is CASSVGTSFTDTQYF. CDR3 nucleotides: TGTGCCAGCAGCGTGGGGACTAGCTTCACAGATACGCAGTATTTT.

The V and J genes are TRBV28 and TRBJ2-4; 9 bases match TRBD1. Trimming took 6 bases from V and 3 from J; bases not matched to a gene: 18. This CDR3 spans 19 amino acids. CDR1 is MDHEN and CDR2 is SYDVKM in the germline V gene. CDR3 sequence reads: CASRTDLTGTGLGKNIQYF. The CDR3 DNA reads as TGTGCCAGCAGAACAGATCTAACCGGGACAGGGTTAGGCAAAAACATTCAGTACTTC.

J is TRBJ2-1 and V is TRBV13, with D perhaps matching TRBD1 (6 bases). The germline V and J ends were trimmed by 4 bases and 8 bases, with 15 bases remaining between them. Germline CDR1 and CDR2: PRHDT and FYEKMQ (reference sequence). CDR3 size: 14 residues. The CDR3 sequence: CASSSGPGVDEQFF. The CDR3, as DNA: TGTGCCAGCAGCTCAGGGCCAGGGGTCGATGAGCAGTTCTTC.

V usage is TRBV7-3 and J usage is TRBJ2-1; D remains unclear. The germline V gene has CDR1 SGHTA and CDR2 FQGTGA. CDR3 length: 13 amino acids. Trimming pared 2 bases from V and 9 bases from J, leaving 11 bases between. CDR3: CASSLASGFEQFF. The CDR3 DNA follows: TGTGCCAGCAGCTTAGCCTCAGGTTTTGAGCAGTTCTTC.